One and the same sample provided the 11 T cell receptor beta chains below, sequenced in a study of T-cell reconstitution after alpha-beta-depleted transplantation in children (dated by TCRdb to 2015 to 2016). The method was PCR. Sequencer: Illumina HiSeq 2500. To normalize quantification of the TCRbeta repertoire, the TCR libraries were built with molecular barcoding that relied on unique molecular identifiers. The public reads were quality trimmed at Q25 with fastp and then assembled into clones with MiXCR by TCRdb, keeping productive beta chains. Duplicate CDR3 protein sequences are folded into a single record with the most common DNA and genes. This sample lists about 600,000 distinct CDR3 sequences; under 30% were detected once. Together, the top ten hold approximately 14% of the sample. What the treatment or condition label conveys for this sample: allogeneic hematopoietic cell transplantation with graft depleted of TCRalphabeta T cells and CD19 B cells.

The sample in question was PBMCs, mostly from graft donor cells, obtained 360 days after TCRalphabeta/CD19-depleted stem cell transplant. Receptors were obtained from a boy less than two years old who had a stem cell transplant for acute myeloid leukemia, so the T cells may come from the graft donor.

The rearrangement uses TRBV11-1 and TRBJ2-7; 9 nucleotides line up with TRBD1. The germline gives CDR1 SGHAT, CDR2 FQDESV (reference sequence). Trimming at V came to 5 bases and at J to 1 base, leaving 15 bases not matched to a gene. CDR3 length: 18 residues. The CDR3 loop is CASSPRLVTGGRSYEQYF. The CDR3 DNA reads as TGTGCCAGCAGCCCCCGTCTCGTGACAGGGGGAAGGTCCTACGAGCAGTACTTC. Based on the CDR3 plus reference TRBV11-1 and TRBJ2-7, the full variable domain is EAEVAQSPRYKITEKSQAVAFWCDPISGHATLYWYRQILGQGPELLVQFQDESVVDDSQLPKDRFSAERLKGVDSTLKIQPAELGDSAMYLCASSPRLVTGGRSYEQYFGPGTRLTVT.

This clonotype was observed a few times. CDR3 sequence: CSATQGSTFYEQYF. The DNA for the CDR3 is TGCAGTGCAACCCAGGGGTCAACCTTCTACGAGCAGTACTTC. The gene calls are TRBV20-1 and TRBJ2-7; D might be TRBD1 (6 bases). The CDR3 runs to 14 residues. CDR1 is DFQATT, CDR2 SNEGSKA, per germline (reference sequence). The V and J ends lost 6 bases and 3 bases respectively, with 18 bases between them.

This clonotype has just a few counts. The chain has TRBV12-3 or TRBV12-4 and TRBJ1-2; 10 bases match TRBD1. The CDR3 has 14 residues. With V trimmed by 5 bases and J by 8 bases, 8 bases remained unmatched. This CDR3 reads CASSPPGQGNGYTF. CDR3 bases: TGTGCCAGCAGTCCCCCGGGACAGGGGAACGGCTACACCTTC.

This chain connects TRBV18 to TRBJ2-1, with a weak D call TRBD2 (6 bases). Germline CDR1 and CDR2: KGHSH and LQKENI. The CDR3 runs to 15 residues. V lost 0 bases and J lost 2, with 8 bases in between. CDR3 bases: TGTGCCAGCTCACCACCGGGACTTACCTACAATGAGCAGTTCTTC. Encoded protein: CASSPPGLTYNEQFF.

This clonotype was seen a few times. This rearrangement joins TRBV20-1 to TRBJ2-1, with D perhaps TRBD1 or TRBD2 (6 bases each). Germline V gene data show CDR1 as DFQATT and CDR2 as SNEGSKA (reference sequence). This CDR3 is built from 16 residues. V was clipped by 0 bases and J by 2 bases, with 14 bases between them. The DNA for the CDR3 is TGCAGTGCTAGAGATCTCATGGGGGGCGCCTACAATGAGCAGTTCTTC. It is translated as CSARDLMGGAYNEQFF.

This clonotype was recorded a few times. The chain recombines TRBV20-1 with TRBJ2-5; 15 bases line up with TRBD2. The CDR3 loop spans 16 amino acids. V shed 5 bases and J 2 bases; nucleotides not matched to a gene: 6. The germline CDR1 and CDR2 sequences are DFQATT and SNEGSKA (reference sequence). The CDR3 region is CSASIGLAGGQETQYF. In nucleotides, the CDR3 is TGCAGTGCTTCTATTGGACTAGCGGGGGGGCAAGAGACCCAGTACTTC.

The rearrangement joins TRBV28 to TRBJ1-6; D remains ambiguous. V was clipped by 6 bases and J by 9 bases, with 9 bases between them. This CDR3 contains 12 residues. The germline V gene encodes CDR1 MDHEN and CDR2 SYDVKM. CDR3 residues: CASRTDGSPLHF. The CDR3 nucleotides read TGTGCCAGCAGAACTGACGGTTCACCCCTCCACTTT.

This clonotype was seen once. The chain has TRBV7-9 and TRBJ2-5; 8 bases are shared with TRBD2. The length of the CDR3 is 13 residues. From germline, CDR1 is SEHNR and CDR2 FQNEAQ (reference sequence). V shed 6 bases and J 5 bases; nucleotides not matched to a gene: 5. This chain's CDR3 is CASRLGLGETQYF. CDR3 coding DNA: TGTGCCAGCAGACTGGGACTAGGGGAGACCCAGTACTTC.

V gene TRBV12-3 or TRBV12-4 combines with J gene TRBJ1-4, with D possibly matching TRBD1 (5 bases). This CDR3 is 13 amino acids long. Trimming took 5 bases from V and 10 from J, leaving 14 bases between them. In DNA, the CDR3 is TGTGCCAGCAGTAAGGGAGGGACGGGAAAACTGTTTTTT. It codes for CASSKGGTGKLFF.

The table lists this clonotype with a few counts. The chain couples TRBV6-5 to TRBJ1-5; TRBD1 matches 7 bases. Per the germline V gene, CDR1 is MNHEY and CDR2 is SVGAGI. The CDR3 spans 14 residues. V lost 6 bases, J lost 5 bases, and 7 bases stayed unmatched. CDR3 in amino acids: CASRGQWVYQPQHF. CDR3 DNA sequence: TGTGCCAGCAGGGGACAGTGGGTTTATCAGCCCCAGCATTTT.

This clonotype occurred a few times. The chain carries TRBV20-1 and TRBJ2-1; 11 nucleotides line up with TRBD2. The CDR3 is 19 residues long. Germline values: CDR1 DFQATT, CDR2 SNEGSKA (reference sequence). J was trimmed by 3 bases and V by 0 bases; bases with no gene match: 13. This chain's CDR3 is CSARDAFSGGGSNYNEQFF. CDR3 in DNA: TGCAGTGCTAGAGATGCTTTTAGCGGGGGGGGATCAAACTACAATGAGCAGTTCTTC.